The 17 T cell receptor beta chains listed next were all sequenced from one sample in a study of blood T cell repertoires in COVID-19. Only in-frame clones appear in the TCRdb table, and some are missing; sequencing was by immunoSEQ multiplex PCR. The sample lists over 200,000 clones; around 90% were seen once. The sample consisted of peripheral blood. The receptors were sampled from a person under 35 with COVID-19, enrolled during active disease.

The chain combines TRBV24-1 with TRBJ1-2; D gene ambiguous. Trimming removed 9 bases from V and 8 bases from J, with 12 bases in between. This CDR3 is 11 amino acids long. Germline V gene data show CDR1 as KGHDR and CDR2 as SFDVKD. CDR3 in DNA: TGTGCCACCTACTTGAGGGTAGGCTACACCTTC. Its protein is CATYLRVGYTF.

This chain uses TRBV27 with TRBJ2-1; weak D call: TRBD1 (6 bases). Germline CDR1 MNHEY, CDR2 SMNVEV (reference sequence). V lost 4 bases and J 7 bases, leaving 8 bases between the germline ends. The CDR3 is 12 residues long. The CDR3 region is CASSSTGNEQFF. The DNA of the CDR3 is TGTGCCAGCAGTTCCACAGGGAATGAGCAGTTCTTC.

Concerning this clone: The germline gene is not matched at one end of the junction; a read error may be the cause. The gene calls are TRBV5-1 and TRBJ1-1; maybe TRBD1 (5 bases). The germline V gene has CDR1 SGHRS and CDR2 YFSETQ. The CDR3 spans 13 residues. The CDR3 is CASSLDDRTGAFF. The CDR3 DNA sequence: TGCGCCAGCAGCCTGGATGACAGAACTGGAGCTTTCTTT.

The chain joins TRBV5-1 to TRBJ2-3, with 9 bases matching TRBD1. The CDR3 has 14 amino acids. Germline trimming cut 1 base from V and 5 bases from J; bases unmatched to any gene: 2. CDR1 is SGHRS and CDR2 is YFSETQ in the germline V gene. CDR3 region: CASSLTGGLDTQYF. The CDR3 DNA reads TGCGCCAGCAGCTTGACAGGGGGCTTAGATACGCAGTATTTT.

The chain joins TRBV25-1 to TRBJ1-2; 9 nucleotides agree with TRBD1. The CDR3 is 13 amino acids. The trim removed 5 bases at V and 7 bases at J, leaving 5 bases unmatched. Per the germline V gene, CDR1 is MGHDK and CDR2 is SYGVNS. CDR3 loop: CASSITGGSGYTF. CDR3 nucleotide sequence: TGTGCCAGCAGTATAACAGGGGGCTCTGGCTACACCTTC.

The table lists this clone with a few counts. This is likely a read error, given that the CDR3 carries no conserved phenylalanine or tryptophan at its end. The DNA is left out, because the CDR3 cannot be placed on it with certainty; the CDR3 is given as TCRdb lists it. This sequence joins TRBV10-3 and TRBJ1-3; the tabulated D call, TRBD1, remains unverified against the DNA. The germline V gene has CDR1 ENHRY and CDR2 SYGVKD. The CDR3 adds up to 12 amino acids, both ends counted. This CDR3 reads CAISEAGGQLTY.

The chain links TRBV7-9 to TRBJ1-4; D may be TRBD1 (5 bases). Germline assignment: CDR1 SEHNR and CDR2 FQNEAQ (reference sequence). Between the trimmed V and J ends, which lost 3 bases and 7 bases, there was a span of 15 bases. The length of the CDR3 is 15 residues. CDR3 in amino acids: CASSLAGPKFEKLFF. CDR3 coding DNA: TGTGCCAGCAGCTTGGCGGGACCGAAGTTTGAAAAACTGTTTTTT. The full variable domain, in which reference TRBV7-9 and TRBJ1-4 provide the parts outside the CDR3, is DTGVSQNPRHKITKRGQNVTFRCDPISEHNRLYWYRQTLGQGPEFLTYFQNEAQLEKSRLLSDRFSAERPKGSFSTLEIQRTEQGDSAMYLCASSLAGPKFEKLFFGSGTQLSVL.

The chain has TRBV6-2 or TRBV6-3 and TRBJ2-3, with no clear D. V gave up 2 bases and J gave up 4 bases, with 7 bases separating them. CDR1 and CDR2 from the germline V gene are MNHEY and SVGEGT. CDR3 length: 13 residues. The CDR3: CASSYVSSDTQYF. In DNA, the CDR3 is TGTGCCAGCAGTTACGTGTCCTCAGATACGCAGTATTTT.

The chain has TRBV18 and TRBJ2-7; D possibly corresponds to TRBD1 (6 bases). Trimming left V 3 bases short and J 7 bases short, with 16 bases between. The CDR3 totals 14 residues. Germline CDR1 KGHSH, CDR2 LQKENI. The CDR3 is CASSPDSTPWEQYF. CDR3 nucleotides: TGTGCCAGCTCACCGGACAGTACCCCTTGGGAGCAGTACTTC.

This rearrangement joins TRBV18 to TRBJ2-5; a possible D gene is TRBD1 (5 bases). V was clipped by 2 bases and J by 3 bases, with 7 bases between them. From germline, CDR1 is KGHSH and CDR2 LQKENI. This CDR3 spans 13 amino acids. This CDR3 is CASSPGQKETQYF. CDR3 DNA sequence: TGTGCCAGCTCACCAGGACAAAAAGAGACCCAGTACTTC.

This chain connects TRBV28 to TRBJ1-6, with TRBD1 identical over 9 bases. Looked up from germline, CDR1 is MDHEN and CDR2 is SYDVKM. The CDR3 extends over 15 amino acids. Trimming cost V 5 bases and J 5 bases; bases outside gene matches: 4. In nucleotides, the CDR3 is TGTGCCAGCAGTGCCACAGGGGGCGATAATTCACCCCTCCACTTT. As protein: CASSATGGDNSPLHF.

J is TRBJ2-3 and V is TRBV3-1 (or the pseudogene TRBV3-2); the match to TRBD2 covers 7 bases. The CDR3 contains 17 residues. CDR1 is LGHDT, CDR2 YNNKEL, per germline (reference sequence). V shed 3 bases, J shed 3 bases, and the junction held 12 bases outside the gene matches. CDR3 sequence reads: CASSQTGLRGGTDTQYF. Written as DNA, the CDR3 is TGTGCCAGCAGCCAGACGGGACTTCGGGGAGGGACAGATACGCAGTATTTT.

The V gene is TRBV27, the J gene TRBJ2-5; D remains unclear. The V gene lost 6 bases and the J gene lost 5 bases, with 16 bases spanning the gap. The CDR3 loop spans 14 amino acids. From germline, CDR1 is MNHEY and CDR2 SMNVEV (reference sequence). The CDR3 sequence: CASSPRWASETQYF. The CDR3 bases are TGTGCCAGCAGCCCTCGGTGGGCCTCCGAGACCCAGTACTTC.

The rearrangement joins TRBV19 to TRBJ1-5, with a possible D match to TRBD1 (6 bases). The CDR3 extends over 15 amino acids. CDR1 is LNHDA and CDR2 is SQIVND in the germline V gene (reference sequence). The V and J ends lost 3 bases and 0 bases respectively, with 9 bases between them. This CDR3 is CASSIGQISNQPQHF. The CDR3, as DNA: TGTGCCAGTAGTATCGGACAGATTAGCAATCAGCCCCAGCATTTT.

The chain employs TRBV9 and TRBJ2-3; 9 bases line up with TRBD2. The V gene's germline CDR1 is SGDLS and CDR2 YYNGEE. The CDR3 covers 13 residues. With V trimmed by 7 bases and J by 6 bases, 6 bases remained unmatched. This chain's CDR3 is CASQGLAYDTQYF. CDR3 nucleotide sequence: TGTGCCAGCCAGGGACTAGCATACGATACGCAGTATTTT.

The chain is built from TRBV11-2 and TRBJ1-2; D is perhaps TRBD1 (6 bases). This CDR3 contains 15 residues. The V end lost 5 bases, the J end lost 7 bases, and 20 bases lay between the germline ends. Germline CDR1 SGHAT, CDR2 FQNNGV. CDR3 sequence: CASSLRGAPSGGYTF. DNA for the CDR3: TGTGCCAGCAGCCTTCGGGGGGCTCCCTCGGGTGGCTACACCTTC.

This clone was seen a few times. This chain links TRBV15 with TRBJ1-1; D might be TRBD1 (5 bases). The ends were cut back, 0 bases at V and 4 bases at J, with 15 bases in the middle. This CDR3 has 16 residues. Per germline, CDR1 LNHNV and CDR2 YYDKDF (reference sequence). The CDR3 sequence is CATSRDQVGAGTEAFF. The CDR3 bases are TGTGCCACCAGCAGAGATCAGGTAGGGGCCGGCACTGAAGCTTTCTTT.